This is a list of T cell receptor beta chains from one sample in a study of T cells expressing NK-cell markers. Reanalyzing the 5' RACE reads, TCRdb keeps one entry per CDR3 protein, without DNA. The record lists approximately 460,000 distinct CDR3 sequences, of which the ten most abundant hold 7.3%. The sequenced sample was blood T cells: a sorted CD56 or NKG2C T cell subset, CD4+ or CD8+ T cells, or bulk PBMC T cells (not recorded which). Receptors originate from a woman aged 18 to 75 in good health. CDR3s include the opening cysteine and the closing phenylalanine or tryptophan.

CDR3aa | j_gene | v_gene
CASSLVVGGETQYF | TRBJ2-5 | TRBV27
CASGDSGTAYEQYF | TRBJ2-7 | TRBV12-3/TRBV12-4
CASRELPTVNNQPQHF | TRBJ1-5 | TRBV6-1
CSARAPRDSDTQYF | TRBJ2-3 | TRBV20-1
CSVPGLAGITDTQYF | TRBJ2-3 | TRBV29-1
CASSDPFKNEQFF | TRBJ2-1 | TRBV6-4
CASSFRGRSSYNSPLHF | TRBJ1-6 | TRBV28
CASSFQGPEAFF | TRBJ1-1 | TRBV12-3/TRBV12-4
CASSPLAGGNYEQYF | TRBJ2-7 | TRBV18
CASSKEGAYEQYF | TRBJ2-7 | TRBV21-1
CSAPGLAEGNEQFF | TRBJ2-1 | TRBV20-1
CASSPGGSSADEQFF | TRBJ2-1 | TRBV7-9
CASSIGGGSVDEQYF | TRBJ2-7 | TRBV19
CASSGSGVQETQYF | TRBJ2-5 | TRBV9